This T cell receptor beta chain was retrieved from a study of post-analysis software for immune sequencing data. Turning to the study itself: Some patients lacked subtype; others had relapsing-remitting, secondary progressive or progressive-relapsing disease.

As regards this clonotype: Its antigen is as yet unknown.

The CDR3 is made up of 15 amino acids. Germline CDR1 is MNHNY and CDR2 is SVGAGI (reference sequence). J was trimmed by 6 bases and V by 6 bases; bases with no gene match: 13. cDNA libraries of TCR beta carried unique molecular identifiers. From about 1 to 10 million T cells, roughly 0.5 million cDNA molecules were obtained. TCRdb ran MiXCR on the PCR reads and lists one entry per CDR3 protein. Of more than 450,000 distinct CDR3 sequences listed, 44% are singletons. General study results and limits: Samples made in the same batch grouped tightly together by F measure. Higher frequency in patients than in controls was seen for about five TRBV segments, with TRBV5-6, TRBV5-1 and TRBV20-1 among them. Multiple sclerosis patients showed significantly lower normalized Chao1 diversity than controls did.

This TCR was recovered from a girl aged 5 to 17 with multiple sclerosis. Sequencing used blood. The chain is built from TRBV6-6 and TRBJ2-7, with TRBD1 identical over 8 bases. CDR3 bases: TGTGCCAGCAGGCTGCGACGGCAGGGGGCCCTCGAGCAGTACTTC. Amino acids: CASRLRRQGALEQYF.